This T cell receptor (beta chain) stems from a study of T cell responses to AZD1222 COVID-19 vaccine. Overall study findings and caveats: Spike-specific TCR depth and breadth grew after two AZD1222 doses. Most donors were white British, females outnumbered males, and clonal diversity was possibly underestimated. Researchers report vaccine-associated CD4 TCRs spanning spike, with dominance at 160-218 and 743-854. The study sampled repertoires only after the peak T cell response.

The repertoire was sequenced with immunoSEQ multiplex PCR; TCRdb's copy has only in-frame clones and lacks some. The table lists approximately 180,000 clones, 90% of them singletons, with more than 3.5% in the top ten. Trimming removed 0 bases at V and 0 bases at J, with 6 bases between. This CDR3 has 15 amino acids. Germline V gene lookup returns CDR1 LGHNA and CDR2 YSLEER. For this clone: Its cognate antigen is unknown.

The TCR comes from an adult who received the MenACWY meningococcal vaccine as a control. Here the sequenced sample was peripheral blood, taken 28 days after the second dose of the MenACWY control vaccine. The rearrangement links TRBV4-3 to TRBJ1-3; D unresolved. CDR3 loop: CASSQDRYSGNTIYF. Here the CDR3 DNA reads TGCGCCAGCAGCCAAGACAGATACTCTGGAAACACCATATATTTT.